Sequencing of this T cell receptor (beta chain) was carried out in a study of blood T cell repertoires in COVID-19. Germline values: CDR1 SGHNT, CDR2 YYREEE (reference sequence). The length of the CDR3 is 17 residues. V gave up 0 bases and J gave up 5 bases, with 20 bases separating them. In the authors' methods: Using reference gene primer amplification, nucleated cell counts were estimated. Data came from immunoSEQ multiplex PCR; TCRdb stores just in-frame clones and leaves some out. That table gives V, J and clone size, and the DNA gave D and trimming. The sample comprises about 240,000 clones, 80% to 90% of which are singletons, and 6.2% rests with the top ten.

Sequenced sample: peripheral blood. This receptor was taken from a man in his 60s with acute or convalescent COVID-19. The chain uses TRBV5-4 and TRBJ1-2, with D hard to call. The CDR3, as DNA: TGTGCCAGCAGCTTGGAGGGATTGGGAGTCAAATGGTATGGCTACACCTTC. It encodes CASSLEGLGVKWYGYTF. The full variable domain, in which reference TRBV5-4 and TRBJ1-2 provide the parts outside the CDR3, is ETGVTQSPTHLIKTRGQQVTLRCSSQSGHNTVSWYQQALGQGPQFIFQYYREEENGRGNFPPRFSGLQFPNYSSELNVNALELDDSALYLCASSLEGLGVKWYGYTFGSGTRLTVV.